This TCR beta chain is drawn from a study of T cells in Graves' hyperthyroidism and ophthalmopathy. TCR beta CDR3 regions were amplified from RNA. In the first-round RT-PCR of the TCR CDR3, the HTBI primer set was used. Using its own MiXCR run on the multiplex PCR reads, TCRdb lists one record per CDR3 protein. The data hold about 610,000 distinct CDR3 sequences, with roughly 14% observed a single time. Specimen: blood. The TCR was taken from a woman between 40 and 50 years old with Graves' ophthalmopathy.

The chain's CDR3 is CASDRGAETQYF. CDR3 DNA sequence: TGTGCCAGCGATAGGGGGGCCGAGACCCAGTACTTC. This chain joins TRBV6-1 and TRBJ2-5; TRBD1 or TRBD2 may be the D gene (6 bases each). CDR1 is MNHNS, CDR2 SASEGT, per germline. The CDR3 loop spans 12 amino acids. V lost 8 bases to trimming and J lost 5 bases, with 12 bases between them.